Shown below are 21 T cell receptor beta chains from a single sample sequenced in a study of shared clonotypes between healthy human individuals. Naive-designated CD8 cells lacked CD45RO, were positively enriched for CCR7, and omitted terminally differentiated effector memory CD45RA+ cells. Data came from immunoSEQ multiplex PCR; TCRdb stores just in-frame clones and leaves some out. The table has some 800,000 clones, about 91% seen once. The sample comprised naive CD8+ T cells sorted from blood. Receptors were obtained from a man aged 25 to 45 in good health.

The V gene is TRBV7-9, the J gene TRBJ2-7; 11 bases are a match to TRBD2. Unmatched junction bases numbered 6, after V lost 5 bases and J lost 3 bases. CDR1 and CDR2 (germline): SEHNR, FQNEAQ (reference sequence). The length of the CDR3 is 15 residues. The CDR3 DNA reads as TGTGCCAGCAGCCCGGGGACTAGCGGAGGCTACGAGCAGTACTTC. Translation gives CASSPGTSGGYEQYF.

CDR3 nucleotides: TGTGCCAGCAGCCAGGACAGGGGGGAGGCCTCGCATACGCAGTATTTT. Amino acids: CASSQDRGEASHTQYF. The J gene is TRBJ2-3, the V gene TRBV7-9; 10 nucleotides align to TRBD1. Per germline, CDR1 SEHNR and CDR2 FQNEAQ (reference sequence). V was pared by 5 bases and J by 7 bases, with 12 bases of the junction left unmatched. This CDR3 region has 16 residues.

The V gene is TRBV11-2, the J gene TRBJ1-2, with D perhaps matching TRBD1 (5 bases). Trimming removed 3 bases at V and 3 bases at J, with 14 bases between. This CDR3 contains 15 residues. CDR1 is SGHAT and CDR2 is FQNNGV in the germline V gene. CDR3 loop: CASSFSGGTYYGYTF. The DNA for the CDR3 is TGTGCCAGCAGCTTCTCGGGGGGTACCTACTATGGCTACACCTTC.

This sequence joins TRBV30 and TRBJ1-6; D not certain. Per germline, CDR1 GTSNPN and CDR2 SVGIG (reference sequence). V lost 2 bases to trimming and J lost 10 bases, with 9 bases between them. This CDR3 has 12 residues. The CDR3 DNA follows: TGTGCCTGGAGTATGGGGTCCTCACCCCTCCACTTT. Amino acids: CAWSMGSSPLHF.

This clone came up once. CDR3 in amino acids: CAIKNQINYGYTF. The CDR3 bases are TGTGCCATCAAAAACCAGATAAACTATGGCTACACCTTC. The chain recombines TRBV10-3 with TRBJ1-2; D gene unclear. The CDR3 loop spans 13 amino acids. Trimming took off 7 bases at V and 2 bases at J, with 11 bases between the two ends. Germline V gene data show CDR1 as ENHRY and CDR2 as SYGVKD.

The rearrangement joins TRBV21-1 to TRBJ2-3; the DNA was not compared with TRBD1, the D call given in the table. TRBV21-1 is annotated as a pseudogene. This CDR3 spans 17 amino acids. The CDR3 nucleotides read TGTGCCAGCAGAAAAAAAAGGTACAGGGGGTTCACAGATACGCAGTATTTT. This codes for CASRKKRYRGFTDTQYF.

CDR3 residues: CASSPAPLAGVSYNEQFF. As DNA, the CDR3 is TGTGCCAGCAGCCCAGCGCCACTAGCGGGAGTCTCTTACAATGAGCAGTTCTTC. V gene TRBV9 combines with J gene TRBJ2-1; 11 nucleotides line up with TRBD2. Germline V gene sequence: CDR1 SGDLS, CDR2 YYNGEE. This CDR3 contains 18 residues. After removal of 4 bases from V and 4 bases from J, the junction contained 13 bases not matched to a gene.

The rearrangement uses TRBV4-1 and TRBJ2-7, with 7 bases identical to TRBD2. The germline gives CDR1 MGHRA, CDR2 YSYEKL. V lost 5 bases and J lost 6; bases outside the gene matches: 22. The CDR3 extends over 18 amino acids. The chain's CDR3 is CASSAGRGQTALFSEQYF. CDR3 sequence (DNA): TGCGCCAGCAGCGCAGGGAGGGGCCAAACGGCCCTTTTTTCCGAGCAGTACTTC.

The rearrangement links TRBV6-5 to TRBJ2-5; D possibly corresponds to TRBD1 (6 bases). The CDR3 has 14 residues. Germline V gene sequence: CDR1 MNHEY, CDR2 SVGAGI. The V and J ends lost 4 bases and 7 bases respectively, with 16 bases between them. This CDR3 reads CASSSRSGDGTQYF. CDR3 nucleotides: TGTGCCAGCAGTTCGCGCTCAGGGGATGGGACCCAGTACTTC.

The rearrangement uses TRBV7-9 and TRBJ2-7; 8 bases fit TRBD1. The germline gives CDR1 SEHNR, CDR2 FQNEAQ (reference sequence). The CDR3 is 17 residues long. After removal of 6 bases from V and 0 bases from J, the junction contained 13 bases not matched to a gene. The CDR3 DNA reads TGTGCCAGCAGGCCACACGAGTCAGGGGGCGACTCCTACGAGCAGTACTTC. It yields the protein CASRPHESGGDSYEQYF.

The CDR3 loop is CASSEFGSGIQETQYF. The CDR3 coding sequence is TGTGCCAGCAGTGAATTTGGTAGCGGGATACAAGAGACCCAGTACTTC. The V call is TRBV25-1, the J call TRBJ2-5, with 8 bases that match TRBD2. This CDR3 comprises 16 residues. Germline CDR1 and CDR2: MGHDK and SYGVNS. V lost 1 base and J lost 2; bases outside the gene matches: 6. Filled out from reference TRBV25-1 and TRBJ2-5, the complete variable domain reads EADIYQTPRYLVIGTGKKITLECSQTMGHDKMYWYQQDPGMELHLIHYSYGVNSTEKGDLSSESTVSRIRTEHFPLTLESARPSHTSQYLCASSEFGSGIQETQYFGPGTRLLVL.

This clone was seen many times. The rearrangement uses TRBV27 and TRBJ1-5, with 7 bases lining up with TRBD1. V lost 6 bases and J lost 3; bases outside the gene matches: 2. Germline V gene lookup returns CDR1 MNHEY and CDR2 SMNVEV (reference sequence). This CDR3 comprises 13 residues. The CDR3 DNA reads as TGTGCCAGCAGGGGACAGAACAATCAGCCCCAGCATTTT. It translates to CASRGQNNQPQHF.

The V call is TRBV7-2, the J call TRBJ2-7; D perhaps matches TRBD2 (6 bases). V was trimmed by 1 base and J by 1 base, leaving 14 bases between them. The germline gives CDR1 SGHTA, CDR2 FQGNSA. CDR3 length: 16 amino acids. The CDR3 loop is CASSLVSGDGSYEQYF. DNA for the CDR3: TGTGCCAGCAGCTTAGTATCGGGGGACGGGTCCTACGAGCAGTACTTC.

V usage is TRBV5-6 and J usage is TRBJ2-1; no firm D call. The CDR3 extends over 15 amino acids. V was cut by 4 bases and J by 3 bases, with 14 bases left in between. Germline V gene sequence: CDR1 SGHDT, CDR2 YYEEEE. The CDR3 DNA reads as TGTGCCAGCAGCCCAAATTCGCCCTACTACAATGAGCAGTTCTTC. This encodes CASSPNSPYYNEQFF.

V gene TRBV19 combines with J gene TRBJ1-5; 10 bases match TRBD1. Trimming took 3 bases from V and 5 from J; bases not matched to a gene: 10. CDR1 is LNHDA and CDR2 is SQIVND in the germline V gene (reference sequence). This CDR3 spans 17 amino acids. DNA for the CDR3: TGTGCCAGTAGTATCTCGCCGGGACAGGGGAATTATCAGCCCCAGCATTTT. Translated, it gives CASSISPGQGNYQPQHF.

The chain recombines TRBV7-8 with TRBJ1-4; no clear D. Germline CDR1 SGHVS, CDR2 FQNEAQ. The CDR3 consists of 17 residues. Trimming left V 2 bases short and J 4 bases short, with 17 bases between. CDR3: CASSLINPGEVNEKLFF. As DNA, the CDR3 is TGTGCCAGCAGCTTAATTAACCCCGGGGAGGTTAATGAAAAACTGTTTTTT.

The chain uses TRBV27 and TRBJ2-7; possibly TRBD1 for D (6 bases). The CDR3 is made up of 13 amino acids. Germline CDR1 is MNHEY and CDR2 is SMNVEV (reference sequence). V was pared by 4 bases and J by 3 bases, with 10 bases between. CDR3 nucleotides: TGTGCCAGCAGTTCAGGGGCCTTCTACGAGCAGTACTTC. Protein sequence: CASSSGAFYEQYF.

The chain has TRBV6-9 and TRBJ2-5, with D maybe TRBD1 (5 bases). Germline CDR1 MNHGY, CDR2 SVAAGI. This CDR3 has 15 amino acids. V lost 8 bases to trimming and J lost 4 bases, with 20 bases between them. The CDR3 nucleotides are TGTGCCAGCGGTCCTAGAAAGGGGTCGGGAGAGACCCAGTACTTC. It specifies CASGPRKGSGETQYF.

The chain uses TRBV10-2 and TRBJ2-4; D is unresolved. The CDR3 is made up of 17 amino acids. Germline V gene lookup returns CDR1 WSHSY and CDR2 SAAADI. The V end lost 4 bases, the J end lost 3 bases, and 19 bases lay between the germline ends. DNA of the CDR3: TGCGCCAGCAGTGCCCGACTGGACCTCCTAGGCAAAAACATTCAGTACTTC. It specifies CASSARLDLLGKNIQYF.

The CDR3 nucleotides read TGTGCCAGCAGCCCCGGGACTCGTCTAAATGCATACGAGCAGTACTTC. Translated, it gives CASSPGTRLNAYEQYF. This chain uses TRBV5-5 with TRBJ2-7, with a tentative D call TRBD2 (6 bases). The CDR3 spans 16 residues. Trimming shortened V by 4 bases and J by 4 bases, and 21 bases separated the two germline ends. Germline loops: CDR1 SGHKS, CDR2 YYEKEE (reference sequence). The whole variable domain, filled in from reference TRBV5-5 and TRBJ2-7, reads DAGVTQSPTHLIKTRGQQVTLRCSPISGHKSVSWYQQVLGQGPQFIFQYYEKEERGRGNFPDRFSARQFPNYSSELNVNALLLGDSALYLCASSPGTRLNAYEQYFGPGTRLTVT.

The J gene is TRBJ2-7, the V gene TRBV7-2; either TRBD1 or TRBD2 may supply D (5 bases each). CDR1 and CDR2 from the germline V gene are SGHTA and FQGNSA. This CDR3 has 16 residues. The ends were cut back, 6 bases at V and 4 bases at J, with 22 bases in the middle. DNA of the CDR3: TGTGCCAGCAGTTTTTCTTCGGGGCCAGTAGTTTACGAGCAGTACTTC. Translation gives CASSFSSGPVVYEQYF.